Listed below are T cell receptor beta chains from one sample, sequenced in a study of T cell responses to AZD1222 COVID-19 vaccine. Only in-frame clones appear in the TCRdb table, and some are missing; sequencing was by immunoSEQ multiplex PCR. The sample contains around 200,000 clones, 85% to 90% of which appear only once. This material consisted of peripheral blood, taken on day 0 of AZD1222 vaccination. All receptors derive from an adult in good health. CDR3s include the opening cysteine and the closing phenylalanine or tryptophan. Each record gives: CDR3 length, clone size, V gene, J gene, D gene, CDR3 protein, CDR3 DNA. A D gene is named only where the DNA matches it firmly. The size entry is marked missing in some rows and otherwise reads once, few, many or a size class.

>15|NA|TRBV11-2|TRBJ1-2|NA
CASSLGQVQGYGYTF
TGTGCCAGCAGCTTAGGGCAGGTCCAAGGCTATGGCTACACCTTC
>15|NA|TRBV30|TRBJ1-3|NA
CAWSAGSPSGNTIYF
TGTGCCTGGAGTGCGGGCAGCCCCTCTGGAAACACCATATATTTT
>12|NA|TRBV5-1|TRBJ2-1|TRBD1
CASSSTGNEQFF
TGCGCCAGCAGCTCGACAGGGAATGAGCAGTTCTTC
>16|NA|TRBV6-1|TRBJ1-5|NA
CASSELGGYSNQPQHF
TGTGCCAGCAGTGAACTGGGGGGATATAGCAATCAGCCCCAGCATTTT
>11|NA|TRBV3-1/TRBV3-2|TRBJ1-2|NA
CASSRAYGYTF
TGTGCCAGCAGCCGAGCGTATGGCTACACCTTC
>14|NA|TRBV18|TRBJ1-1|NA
CASSPATVNTEAFF
TGTGCCAGCTCACCAGCTACAGTGAACACTGAAGCTTTCTTT
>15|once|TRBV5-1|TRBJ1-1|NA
CASSLKGHPNTEAFF
TGCGCCAGCAGCTTGAAGGGACACCCGAACACTGAAGCTTTCTTT
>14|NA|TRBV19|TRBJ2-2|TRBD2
CASSGGSRTGELFF
TGTGCCAGTAGTGGCGGGAGCAGGACCGGGGAGCTGTTTTTT
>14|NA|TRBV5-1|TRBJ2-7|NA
CASGEPGTLYEQYF
TGCGCCAGCGGCGAACCCGGAACCCTCTACGAGCAGTACTTC
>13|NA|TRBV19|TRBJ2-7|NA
CASSATRGYEQYF
TGTGCCAGTAGTGCGACACGGGGCTACGAGCAGTACTTC
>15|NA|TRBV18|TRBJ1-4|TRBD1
CASSPTGGKGEKLFF
TGTGCCAGCTCACCTACAGGGGGCAAGGGTGAAAAACTGTTTTTT
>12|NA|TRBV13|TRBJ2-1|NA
CASSPGDNEQFF
TGTGCCAGCAGCCCCGGCGACAATGAGCAGTTCTTC
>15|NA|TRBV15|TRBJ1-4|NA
CATSRGQIDIEKLFF
TGTGCCACCAGCAGAGGCCAGATAGATATTGAAAAACTGTTTTTT
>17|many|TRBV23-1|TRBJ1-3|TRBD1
CASRSGPGTVSGNTIYF
TGCGCCAGCAGAAGCGGCCCTGGGACAGTCTCTGGAAACACCATATATTTT
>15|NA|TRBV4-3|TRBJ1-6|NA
CASSQDTLPNSPLHF
TGCGCCAGCAGCCAAGACACCCTACCAAATTCACCCCTCCACTTT
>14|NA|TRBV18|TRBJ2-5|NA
CASSPRQAQETQYF
TGTGCCAGCTCACCCCGACAGGCCCAAGAGACCCAGTACTTC
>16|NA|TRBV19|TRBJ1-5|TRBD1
CASSIGGQGSNQPQHF
TGTGCCAGTAGTATAGGGGGACAGGGGAGCAATCAGCCCCAGCATTTT
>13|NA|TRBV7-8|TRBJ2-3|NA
CASSVLREDTQYF
TGTGCCAGCAGCGTGCTGAGGGAAGATACGCAGTATTTT
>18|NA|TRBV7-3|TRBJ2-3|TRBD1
CASSLGPGQVVATDTQYF
TGTGCCAGCAGCTTAGGCCCGGGACAGGTAGTTGCCACAGATACGCAGTATTTT
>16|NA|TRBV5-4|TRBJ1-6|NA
CASSQVPSSYNSPLHF
TGTGCCAGCAGCCAGGTCCCGAGCTCCTATAATTCACCCCTCCACTTT
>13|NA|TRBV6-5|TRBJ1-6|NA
CASPLGGRSPLHF
TGTGCCAGCCCCCTGGGTGGCCGTTCACCCCTCCACTTT
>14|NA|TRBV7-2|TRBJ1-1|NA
CASSLGRIDTEAFF
TGTGCCAGCAGCTTAGGACGGATTGACACTGAAGCTTTCTTT
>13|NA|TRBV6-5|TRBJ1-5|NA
CASSLLRNQPQHF
TGTGCCAGCAGTTTGCTGAGAAATCAGCCCCAGCATTTT
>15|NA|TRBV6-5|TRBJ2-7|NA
CASSYSGQLAYEQYF
TGTGCCAGCAGTTACTCAGGACAGTTAGCCTACGAGCAGTACTTC
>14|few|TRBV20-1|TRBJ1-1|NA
CSASRLGGNTEAFF
TGCAGTGCTAGTAGGCTCGGAGGTAACACTGAAGCTTTCTTT
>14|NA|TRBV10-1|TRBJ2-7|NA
CASSESGQGYEQYF
TGCGCCAGCAGTGAGTCGGGGCAGGGCTACGAGCAGTACTTC
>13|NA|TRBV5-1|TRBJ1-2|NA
CASSLGQGRGYTF
TGCGCCAGCAGCTTGGGGCAGGGTAGAGGCTACACCTTC
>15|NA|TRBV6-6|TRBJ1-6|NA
CASSQRTFYNSPLHF
TGTGCCAGCAGCCAAAGGACTTTCTATAATTCACCCCTCCACTTT
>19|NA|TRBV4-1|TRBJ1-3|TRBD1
CASSRRDRGTPISGNTIYF
TGCGCCAGCAGCCGGAGGGACAGGGGGACCCCGATCTCTGGAAACACCATATATTTT
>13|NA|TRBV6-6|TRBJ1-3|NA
CAARGGSGNTIYF
TGTGCCGCTAGGGGAGGCTCTGGAAACACCATATATTTT
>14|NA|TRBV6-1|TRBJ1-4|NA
CASSDDGRGEKLFF
TGTGCCAGCAGTGATGATGGCAGAGGAGAAAAACTGTTTTTT
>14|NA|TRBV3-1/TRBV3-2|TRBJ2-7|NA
CASSPPGLSYEQYF
TGTGCCAGCAGCCCTCCGGGACTTTCCTACGAGCAGTACTTC
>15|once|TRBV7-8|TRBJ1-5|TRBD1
CASSLVGTGNQPQHF
TGTGCCAGCAGCTTAGTGGGGACAGGGAATCAGCCCCAGCATTTT
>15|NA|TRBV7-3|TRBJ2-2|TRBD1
CASSLRQGSTGELFF
TGTGCCAGCAGCTTAAGACAGGGTTCCACCGGGGAGCTGTTTTTT
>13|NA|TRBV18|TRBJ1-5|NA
CASSLSENQPQHF
TGTGCCAGCTCACTGTCGGAGAATCAGCCCCAGCATTTT
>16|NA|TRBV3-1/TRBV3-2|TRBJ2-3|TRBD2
CASSRIAGGPKDTQYF
TGTGCCAGCAGCCGTATTGCGGGGGGCCCAAAAGATACGCAGTATTTT
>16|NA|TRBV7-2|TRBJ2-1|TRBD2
CASSLVVLAGTNEQFF
TGTGCCAGCAGCTTAGTTGTGCTAGCGGGAACCAATGAGCAGTTCTTC
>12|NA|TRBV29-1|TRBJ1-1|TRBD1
CSVSGGDTEAFF
TGCAGCGTTTCAGGGGGGGACACTGAAGCTTTCTTT
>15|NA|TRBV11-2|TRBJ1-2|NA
CASSLDPAGGYGYTF
TGTGCCAGCAGCTTAGATCCCGCAGGAGGCTATGGCTACACCTTC
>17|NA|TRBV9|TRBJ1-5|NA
CASSVGPRDPDVRAQHF
TGTGCCAGCAGCGTAGGCCCTCGGGATCCGGACGTTAGGGCCCAGCATTTT
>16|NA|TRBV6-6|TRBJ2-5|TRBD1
CASRSRWTGGMETQYF
TGTGCCAGCAGATCCAGATGGACAGGGGGCATGGAGACCCAGTACTTC
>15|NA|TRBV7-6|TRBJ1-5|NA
CASSSGQNANQPQHF
TGTGCCAGCAGCTCAGGACAGAACGCTAATCAGCCCCAGCATTTT
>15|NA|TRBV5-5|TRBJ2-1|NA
CASTLGLSSYNEQFF
TGTGCCAGCACCCTCGGACTTAGCTCCTACAATGAGCAGTTCTTC
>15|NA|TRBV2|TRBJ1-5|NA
CASSGGLNSNQPQHF
TGTGCCAGCAGTGGGGGACTCAATAGCAATCAGCCCCAGCATTTT
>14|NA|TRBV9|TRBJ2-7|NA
CASSVAASSYEQYF
TGTGCCAGCAGCGTAGCAGCGTCCTCCTACGAGCAGTACTTC
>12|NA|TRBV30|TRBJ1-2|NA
CAWRPDFTGDTF
TGTGCCTGGAGGCCTGACTTTACAGGAGACACCTTC